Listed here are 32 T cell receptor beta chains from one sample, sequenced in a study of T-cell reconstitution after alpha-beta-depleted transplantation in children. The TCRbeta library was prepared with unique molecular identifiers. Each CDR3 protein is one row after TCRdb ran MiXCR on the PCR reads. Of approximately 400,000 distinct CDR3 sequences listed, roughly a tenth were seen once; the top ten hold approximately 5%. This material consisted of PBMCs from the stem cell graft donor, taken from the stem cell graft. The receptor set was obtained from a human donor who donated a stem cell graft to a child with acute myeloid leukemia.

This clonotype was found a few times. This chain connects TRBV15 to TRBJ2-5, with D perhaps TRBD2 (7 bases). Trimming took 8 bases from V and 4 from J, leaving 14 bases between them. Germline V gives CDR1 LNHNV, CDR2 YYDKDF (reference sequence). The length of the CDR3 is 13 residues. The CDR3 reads CATSGGAGETQYF. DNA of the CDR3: TGTGCCACCTCTGGGGGGGCCGGAGAGACCCAGTACTTC.

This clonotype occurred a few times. In nucleotides, the CDR3 is TGCAGTGCTAGAGATCGTGGAAGCGGGACCCTTTCGATCGGCATTCAGTACTTC. Amino acids: CSARDRGSGTLSIGIQYF. The V gene is TRBV20-1, the J gene TRBJ2-4, with TRBD2 matching over 7 bases. The CDR3 is 18 residues long. V dropped 0 bases and J dropped 9; count of bases not matched to a gene: 20. The V gene's germline CDR1 is DFQATT and CDR2 SNEGSKA (reference sequence).

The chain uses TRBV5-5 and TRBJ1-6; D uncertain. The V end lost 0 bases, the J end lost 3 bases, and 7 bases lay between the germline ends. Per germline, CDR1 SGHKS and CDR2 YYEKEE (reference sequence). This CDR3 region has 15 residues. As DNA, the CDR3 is TGTGCCAGCAGCTTGGGTCAATTCTATAATTCACCCCTCCACTTT. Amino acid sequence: CASSLGQFYNSPLHF.

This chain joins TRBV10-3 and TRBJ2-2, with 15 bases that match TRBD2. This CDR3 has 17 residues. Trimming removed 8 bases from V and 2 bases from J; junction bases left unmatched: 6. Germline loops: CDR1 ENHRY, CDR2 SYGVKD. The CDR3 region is CAIGGLAGGANTGELFF. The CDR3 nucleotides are TGTGCCATCGGGGGACTAGCGGGAGGCGCAAACACCGGGGAGCTGTTTTTT.

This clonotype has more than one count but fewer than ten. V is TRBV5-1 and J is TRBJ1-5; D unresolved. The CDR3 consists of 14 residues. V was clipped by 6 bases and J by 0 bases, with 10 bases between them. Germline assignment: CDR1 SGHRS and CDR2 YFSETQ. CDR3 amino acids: CASKEGDSNQPQHF. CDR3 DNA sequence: TGCGCCAGCAAAGAAGGTGATAGCAATCAGCCCCAGCATTTT.

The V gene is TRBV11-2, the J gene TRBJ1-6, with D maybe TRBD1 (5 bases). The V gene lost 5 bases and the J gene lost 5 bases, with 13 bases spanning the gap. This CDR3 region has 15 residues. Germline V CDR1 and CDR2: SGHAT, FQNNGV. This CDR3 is CASSRLQGDNSPLHF. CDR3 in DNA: TGTGCCAGCAGCCGACTCCAGGGCGATAATTCACCCCTCCACTTT. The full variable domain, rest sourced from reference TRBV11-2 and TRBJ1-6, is EAGVAQSPRYKIIEKRQSVAFWCNPISGHATLYWYQQILGQGPKLLIQFQNNGVVDDSQLPKDRFSAERLKGVDSTLKIQPAKLEDSAVYLCASSRLQGDNSPLHFGNGTRLTVT.

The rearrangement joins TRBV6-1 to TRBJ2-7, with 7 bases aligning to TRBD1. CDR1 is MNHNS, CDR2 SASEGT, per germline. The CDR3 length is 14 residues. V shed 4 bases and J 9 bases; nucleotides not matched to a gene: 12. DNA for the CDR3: TGTGCCAGCAGTGGAACGACAGGGAGTTGGAGGCAGTACGTC. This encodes CASSGTTGSWRQYV.

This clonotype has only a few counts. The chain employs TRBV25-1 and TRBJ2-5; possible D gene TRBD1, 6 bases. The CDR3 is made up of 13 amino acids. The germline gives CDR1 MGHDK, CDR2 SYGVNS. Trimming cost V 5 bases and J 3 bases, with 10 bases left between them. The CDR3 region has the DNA TGTGCCAGCAGTAGTCGACAGGAAGAGACCCAGTACTTC. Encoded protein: CASSSRQEETQYF.

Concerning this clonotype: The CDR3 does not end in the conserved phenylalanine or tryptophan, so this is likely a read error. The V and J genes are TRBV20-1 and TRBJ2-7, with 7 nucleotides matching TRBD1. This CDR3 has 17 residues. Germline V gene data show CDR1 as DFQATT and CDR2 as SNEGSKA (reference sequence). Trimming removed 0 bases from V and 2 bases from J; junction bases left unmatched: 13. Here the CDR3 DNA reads TGCAGTGCTAGAGATGGTATGGGCAGGGGGAAACCCTACGAGCAGTACTCC. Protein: CSARDGMGRGKPYEQYS.

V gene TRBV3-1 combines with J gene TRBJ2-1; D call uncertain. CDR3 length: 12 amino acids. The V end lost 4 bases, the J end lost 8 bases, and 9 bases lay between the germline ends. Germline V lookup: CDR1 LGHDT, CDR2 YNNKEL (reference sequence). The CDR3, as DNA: TGTGCCAGCAGCCCCGGATCCGATGAGCAGTTCTTC. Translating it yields CASSPGSDEQFF.

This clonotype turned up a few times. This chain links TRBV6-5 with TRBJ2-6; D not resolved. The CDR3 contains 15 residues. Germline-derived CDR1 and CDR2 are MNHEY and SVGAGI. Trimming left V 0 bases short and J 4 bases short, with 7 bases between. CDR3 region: CASSYSTSGANVLTF. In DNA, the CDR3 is TGTGCCAGCAGTTACTCGACATCCGGGGCCAACGTCCTGACTTTC.

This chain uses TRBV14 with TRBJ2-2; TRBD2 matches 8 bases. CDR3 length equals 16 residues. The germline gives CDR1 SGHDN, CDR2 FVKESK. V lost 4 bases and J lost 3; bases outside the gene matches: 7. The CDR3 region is CASSPRGGHHTGELFF. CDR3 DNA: TGTGCCAGCAGCCCCCGGGGGGGCCACCACACCGGGGAGCTGTTTTTT.

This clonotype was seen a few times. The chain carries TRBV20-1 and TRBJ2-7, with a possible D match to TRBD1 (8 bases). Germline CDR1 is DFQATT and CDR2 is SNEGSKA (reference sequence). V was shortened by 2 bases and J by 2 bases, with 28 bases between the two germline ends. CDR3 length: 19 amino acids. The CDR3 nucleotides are TGCAGTGCTAGAATCAAAAGGACAGGGAGGGGGGGATCCCCCTACGAGCAGTACTTC. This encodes CSARIKRTGRGGSPYEQYF.

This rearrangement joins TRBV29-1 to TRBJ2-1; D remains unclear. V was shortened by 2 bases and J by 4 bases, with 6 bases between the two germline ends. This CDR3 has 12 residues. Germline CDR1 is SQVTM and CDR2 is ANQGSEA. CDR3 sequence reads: CSVETVYNEQFF. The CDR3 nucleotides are TGCAGCGTTGAAACGGTATACAATGAGCAGTTCTTC.

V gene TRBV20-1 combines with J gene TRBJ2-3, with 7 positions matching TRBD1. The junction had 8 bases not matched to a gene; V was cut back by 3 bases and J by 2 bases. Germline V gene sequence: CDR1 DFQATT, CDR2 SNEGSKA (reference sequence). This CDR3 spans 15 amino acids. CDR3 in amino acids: CSASRDREYTDTQYF. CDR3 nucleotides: TGCAGTGCTAGCCGGGACAGAGAATACACAGATACGCAGTATTTT.

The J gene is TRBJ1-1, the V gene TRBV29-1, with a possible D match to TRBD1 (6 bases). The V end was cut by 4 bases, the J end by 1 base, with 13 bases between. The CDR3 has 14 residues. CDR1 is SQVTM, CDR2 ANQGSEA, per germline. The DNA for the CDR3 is TGCAGCGTTGCGTGGGGGGCTAGGAACACTGAAGCTTTCTTT. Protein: CSVAWGARNTEAFF.

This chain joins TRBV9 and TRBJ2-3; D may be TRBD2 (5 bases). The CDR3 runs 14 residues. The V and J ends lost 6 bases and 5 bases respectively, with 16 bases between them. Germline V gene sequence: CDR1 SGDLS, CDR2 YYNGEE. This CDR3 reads CASNRDTWGDTQYF. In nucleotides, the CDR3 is TGTGCCAGCAACCGGGATACTTGGGGAGATACGCAGTATTTT. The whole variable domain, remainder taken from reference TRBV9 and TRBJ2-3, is DSGVTQTPKHLITATGQRVTLRCSPRSGDLSVYWYQQSLDQGLQFLIQYYNGEERAKGNILERFSAQQFPDLHSELNLSSLELGDSALYFCASNRDTWGDTQYFGPGTRLTVL.

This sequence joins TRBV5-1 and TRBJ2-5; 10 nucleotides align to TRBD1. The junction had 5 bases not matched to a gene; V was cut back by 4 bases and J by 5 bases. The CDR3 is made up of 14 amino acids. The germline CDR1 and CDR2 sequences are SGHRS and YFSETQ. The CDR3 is CASSHGTGDETQYF. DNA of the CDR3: TGCGCCAGCAGCCACGGGACAGGGGATGAGACCCAGTACTTC.

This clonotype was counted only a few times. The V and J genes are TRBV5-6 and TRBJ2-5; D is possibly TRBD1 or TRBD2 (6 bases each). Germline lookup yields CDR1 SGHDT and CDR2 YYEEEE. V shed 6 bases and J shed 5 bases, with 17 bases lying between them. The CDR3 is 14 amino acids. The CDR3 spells CASMVRGAVETQYF. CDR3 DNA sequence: TGTGCCAGCATGGTGAGGGGGGCGGTGGAGACCCAGTACTTC. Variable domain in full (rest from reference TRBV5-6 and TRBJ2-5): DAGVTQSPTHLIKTRGQQVTLRCSPKSGHDTVSWYQQALGQGPQFIFQYYEEEERQRGNFPDRFSGHQFPNYSSELNVNALLLGDSALYLCASMVRGAVETQYFGPGTRLLVL.

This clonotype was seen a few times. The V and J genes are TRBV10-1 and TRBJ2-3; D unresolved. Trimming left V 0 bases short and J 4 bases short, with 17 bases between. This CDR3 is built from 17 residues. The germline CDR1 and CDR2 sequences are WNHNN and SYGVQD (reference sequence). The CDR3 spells CASSESRSGGGADTQYF. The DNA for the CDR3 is TGCGCCAGCAGTGAGTCGCGTTCGGGCGGCGGAGCAGATACGCAGTATTTT.

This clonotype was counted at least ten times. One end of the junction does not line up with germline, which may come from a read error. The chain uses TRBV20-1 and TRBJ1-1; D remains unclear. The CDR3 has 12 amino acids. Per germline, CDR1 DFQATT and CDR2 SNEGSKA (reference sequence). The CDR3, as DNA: TGCAGTGCCAGAGTAGGTGGGACTGAAGCTTTCTTT. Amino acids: CSARVGGTEAFF.

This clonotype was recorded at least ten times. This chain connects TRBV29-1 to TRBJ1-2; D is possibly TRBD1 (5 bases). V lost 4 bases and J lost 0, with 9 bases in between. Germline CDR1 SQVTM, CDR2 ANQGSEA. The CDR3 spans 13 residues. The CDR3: CSVAGRANYGYTF. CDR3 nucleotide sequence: TGCAGCGTTGCAGGGAGGGCTAACTATGGCTACACCTTC.

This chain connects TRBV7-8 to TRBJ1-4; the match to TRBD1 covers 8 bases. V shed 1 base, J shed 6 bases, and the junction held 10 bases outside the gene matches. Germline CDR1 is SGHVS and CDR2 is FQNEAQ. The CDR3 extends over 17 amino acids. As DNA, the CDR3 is TGTGCCAGCAGCTTAGGGGCTTTCCGGGACAGGCATGAAAAACTGTTTTTT. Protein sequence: CASSLGAFRDRHEKLFF.

CDR3 residues: CSVAGGFYNEQFF. In nucleotides, the CDR3 is TGCAGCGTCGCAGGGGGCTTCTACAATGAGCAGTTCTTC. The chain carries TRBV29-1 and TRBJ2-1; 8 bases line up with TRBD1. From germline, CDR1 is SQVTM and CDR2 ANQGSEA. The CDR3 extends over 13 amino acids. V trimming: 6 bases; J trimming: 3 bases; junction bases outside the gene matches: 4.

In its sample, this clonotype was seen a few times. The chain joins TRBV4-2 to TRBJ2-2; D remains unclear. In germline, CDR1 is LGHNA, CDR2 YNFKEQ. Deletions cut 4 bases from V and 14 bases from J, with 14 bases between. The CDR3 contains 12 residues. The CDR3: CASSRQGPVLFF. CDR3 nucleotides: TGTGCCAGCAGCCGCCAAGGGCCCGTACTGTTTTTT.

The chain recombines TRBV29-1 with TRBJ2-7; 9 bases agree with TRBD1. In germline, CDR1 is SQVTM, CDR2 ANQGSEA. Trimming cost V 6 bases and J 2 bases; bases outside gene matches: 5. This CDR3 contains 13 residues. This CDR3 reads CSVRTGETYEQYF. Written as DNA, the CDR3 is TGCAGCGTCCGGACAGGGGAAACCTACGAGCAGTACTTC.

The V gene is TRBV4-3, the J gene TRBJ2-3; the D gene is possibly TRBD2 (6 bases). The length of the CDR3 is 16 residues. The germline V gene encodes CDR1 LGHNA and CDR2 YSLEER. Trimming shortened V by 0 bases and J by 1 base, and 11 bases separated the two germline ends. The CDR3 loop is CASSQEGTAGTDTQYF. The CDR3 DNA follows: TGCGCCAGCAGCCAAGAAGGGACTGCGGGCACAGATACGCAGTATTTT.

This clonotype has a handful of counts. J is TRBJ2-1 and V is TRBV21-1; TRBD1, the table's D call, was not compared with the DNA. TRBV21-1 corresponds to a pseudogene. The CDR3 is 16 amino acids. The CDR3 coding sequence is TGTGCCAGCAGCAAAGATGAGCGGGCGCCCTACAATGAGCAGTTCTTC. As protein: CASSKDERAPYNEQFF.

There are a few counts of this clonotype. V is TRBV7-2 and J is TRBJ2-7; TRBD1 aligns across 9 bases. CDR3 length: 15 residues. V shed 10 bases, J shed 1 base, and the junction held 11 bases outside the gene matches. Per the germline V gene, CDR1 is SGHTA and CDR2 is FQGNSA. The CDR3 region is CATEPGDRVSYEQYF. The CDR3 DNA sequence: TGTGCCACCGAGCCCGGGGACAGGGTATCCTACGAGCAGTACTTC.

The CDR3: CASSPTGPADYEQYF. The CDR3 region has the DNA TGCGCCAGCAGCCCGACGGGACCAGCAGACTACGAGCAGTACTTC. The rearrangement uses TRBV5-1 and TRBJ2-7; either TRBD1 or TRBD2 may supply D (5 bases each). This CDR3 region has 15 residues. V lost 4 bases, J lost 3 bases, and 17 bases lay in between. CDR1 is SGHRS and CDR2 is YFSETQ in the germline V gene.

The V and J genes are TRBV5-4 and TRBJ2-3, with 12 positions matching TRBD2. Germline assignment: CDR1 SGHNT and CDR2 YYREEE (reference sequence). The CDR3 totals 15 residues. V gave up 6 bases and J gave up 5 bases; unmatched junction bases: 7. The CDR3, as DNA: TGTGCCAGCACCCTAAGGACTAGCGGGGAAGATACGCAGTATTTT. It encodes CASTLRTSGEDTQYF.

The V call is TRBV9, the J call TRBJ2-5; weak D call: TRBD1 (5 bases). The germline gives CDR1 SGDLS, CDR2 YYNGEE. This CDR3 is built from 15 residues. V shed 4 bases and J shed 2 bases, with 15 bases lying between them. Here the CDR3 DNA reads TGTGCCAGCAGCCCTCGACAGAGCCCTCAAGAGACCCAGTACTTC. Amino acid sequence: CASSPRQSPQETQYF.